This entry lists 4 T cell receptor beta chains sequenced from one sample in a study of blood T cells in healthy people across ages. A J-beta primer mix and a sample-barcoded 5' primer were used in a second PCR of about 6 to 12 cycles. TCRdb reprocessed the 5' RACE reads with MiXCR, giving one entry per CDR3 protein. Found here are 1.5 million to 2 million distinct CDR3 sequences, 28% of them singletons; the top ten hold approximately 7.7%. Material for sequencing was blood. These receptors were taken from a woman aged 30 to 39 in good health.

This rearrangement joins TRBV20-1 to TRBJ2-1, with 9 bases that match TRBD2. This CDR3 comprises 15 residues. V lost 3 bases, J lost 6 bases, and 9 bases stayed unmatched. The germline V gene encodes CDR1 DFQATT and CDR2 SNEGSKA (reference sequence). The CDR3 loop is CSASSSGRIVNEQFF. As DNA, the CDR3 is TGCAGTGCTAGTAGTAGCGGGAGAATTGTCAATGAGCAGTTCTTC.

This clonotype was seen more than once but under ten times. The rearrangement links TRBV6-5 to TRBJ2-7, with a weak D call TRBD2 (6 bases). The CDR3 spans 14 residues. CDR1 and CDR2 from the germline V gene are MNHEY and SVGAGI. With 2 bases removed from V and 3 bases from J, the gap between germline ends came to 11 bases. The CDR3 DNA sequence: TGTGCCAGCAGTTACGGCATGGGGGGCTACGAGCAGTACTTC. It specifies CASSYGMGGYEQYF.

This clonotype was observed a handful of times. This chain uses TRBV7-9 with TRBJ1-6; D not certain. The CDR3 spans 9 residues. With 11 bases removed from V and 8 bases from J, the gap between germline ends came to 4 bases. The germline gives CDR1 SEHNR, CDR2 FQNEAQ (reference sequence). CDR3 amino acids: CAADSPLHF. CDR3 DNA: TGTGCCGCAGATTCACCCCTCCACTTT.

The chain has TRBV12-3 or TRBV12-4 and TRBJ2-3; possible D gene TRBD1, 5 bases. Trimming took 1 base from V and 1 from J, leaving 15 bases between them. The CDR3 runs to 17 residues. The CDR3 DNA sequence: TGTGCCAGCAGTTTAGAAGGGGTAGGGATAGGCACAGATACGCAGTATTTT. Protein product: CASSLEGVGIGTDTQYF.